This entry lists 24 T cell receptor beta chains sequenced from one sample in a study of technical replicates of blood from a handful of donors. Measured with immunoSEQ multiplex PCR; TCRdb has only the in-frame clones, and not every one. Of about 75,000 clones listed, approximately 96% are singletons. Sequences were obtained from T cells isolated from PBMCs. The receptors were gathered from a human donor in good health.

The genes are TRBV30 and TRBJ1-5; unclear D gene. In germline, CDR1 is GTSNPN, CDR2 SVGIG (reference sequence). V dropped 3 bases and J dropped 7 bases, with 10 bases sitting between them. This CDR3 is 12 amino acids long. CDR3 loop: CAWSYMRQPQHF. CDR3 DNA: TGTGCCTGGAGCTATATGCGGCAGCCCCAGCATTTT. The full variable domain, its missing parts supplied by reference TRBV30 and TRBJ1-5, is SQTIHQWPATLVQPVGSPLSLECTVEGTSNPNLYWYRQAAGRGLQLLFYSVGIGQISSEVPQNLSASRPQDRQFILSSKKLLLSDSGFYLCAWSYMRQPQHFGDGTRLSIL.

The V and J genes are TRBV4-1 and TRBJ2-1; D is unclear. The CDR3 runs to 16 residues. The germline V gene encodes CDR1 MGHRA and CDR2 YSYEKL. V lost 3 bases to trimming and J lost 8 bases, with 20 bases between them. In nucleotides, the CDR3 is TGCGCCAGCAGCCAGGAAAGCGCGAATAATTGGGATGAGCAGTTCTTC. It encodes CASSQESANNWDEQFF.

The V gene is TRBV19, the J gene TRBJ1-4; the D gene is possibly TRBD1 (5 bases). Germline V gene sequence: CDR1 LNHDA, CDR2 SQIVND (reference sequence). The V end lost 3 bases, the J end lost 1 base, and 12 bases lay between the germline ends. This CDR3 contains 16 residues. Written as DNA, the CDR3 is TGTGCCAGTAGTATGTCTGGAAGGGGAACTAATGAAAAACTGTTTTTT. Translated, it gives CASSMSGRGTNEKLFF. Full variable domain (missing parts from reference TRBV19 and TRBJ1-4): DGGITQSPKYLFRKEGQNVTLSCEQNLNHDAMYWYRQDPGQGLRLIYYSQIVNDFQKGDIAEGYSVSREKKESFPLTVTSAQKNPTAFYLCASSMSGRGTNEKLFFGSGTQLSVL.

The chain has TRBV28 and TRBJ2-7; TRBD2 matches at 10 bases. Germline lookup yields CDR1 MDHEN and CDR2 SYDVKM. V dropped 5 bases and J dropped 1; count of bases not matched to a gene: 11. The CDR3 is made up of 17 amino acids. CDR3 nucleotides: TGTGCCAGCAGTCCCTGGGTAGCGGGAGGAAGATCCTACGAGCAGTACTTC. Translation: CASSPWVAGGRSYEQYF.

V is TRBV4-2 and J is TRBJ2-7; no definite D call. Germline V gene data show CDR1 as LGHNA and CDR2 as YNFKEQ. The CDR3 sequence is 13 residues long. With 3 bases removed from V and 2 bases from J, the gap between germline ends came to 8 bases. The CDR3 protein is CASSQEHPYEQYF. The CDR3 DNA follows: TGTGCCAGCAGCCAGGAGCACCCCTACGAGCAGTACTTC.

This clone was recorded once. The chain joins TRBV5-1 to TRBJ2-7; possibly TRBD2 for D (6 bases). Germline values: CDR1 SGHRS, CDR2 YFSETQ. The CDR3 length is 15 residues. Trimming took off 4 bases at V and 3 bases at J, with 17 bases between the two ends. CDR3 in amino acids: CASSVTEGHGYEQYF. As DNA, the CDR3 is TGCGCCAGCAGCGTAACGGAGGGCCACGGCTACGAGCAGTACTTC.

The V and J genes are TRBV6-6 and TRBJ2-7, with 11 bases aligning to TRBD2. Germline CDR1 is MNHNY and CDR2 is SVGAGI (reference sequence). Germline trimming cut 4 bases from V and 5 bases from J; bases unmatched to any gene: 7. The CDR3 runs to 15 residues. The CDR3 sequence is CASSSRLAGFHEQYF. The CDR3 DNA sequence: TGTGCCAGCAGTTCTAGACTAGCGGGGTTTCACGAGCAGTACTTC.

This sequence joins TRBV18 and TRBJ2-6; D unclear. Germline V gives CDR1 KGHSH, CDR2 LQKENI. V was shortened by 4 bases and J by 2 bases, with 3 bases between the two germline ends. The CDR3 loop spans 13 amino acids. The CDR3 DNA reads as TGTGCCAGCTCACTTACTGGGGCCAACGTCCTGACTTTC. The encoded protein is CASSLTGANVLTF.

The chain employs TRBV19 and TRBJ1-1; 8 bases are shared with TRBD1. The V and J ends lost 4 bases and 4 bases, in that order; junction bases with no gene match: 5. The CDR3 contains 14 residues. Germline CDR1 is LNHDA and CDR2 is SQIVND (reference sequence). The DNA for the CDR3 is TGTGCCAGTAGTACGACAGGGGTTGGCACTGAAGCTTTCTTT. Protein sequence: CASSTTGVGTEAFF. Combining the CDR3 with reference TRBV19 and TRBJ1-1 gives the whole variable domain DGGITQSPKYLFRKEGQNVTLSCEQNLNHDAMYWYRQDPGQGLRLIYYSQIVNDFQKGDIAEGYSVSREKKESFPLTVTSAQKNPTAFYLCASSTTGVGTEAFFGQGTRLTVV.

The count of this clone is one. This rearrangement joins TRBV5-4 to TRBJ1-2; TRBD1 might be the D (6 bases). The V end lost 5 bases, the J end lost 6 bases, and 17 bases lay between the germline ends. The CDR3 has 14 residues. Germline V gene sequence: CDR1 SGHNT, CDR2 YYREEE (reference sequence). The CDR3: CASRPPGAKNGYTF. The CDR3 region has the DNA TGTGCCAGCAGACCCCCAGGGGCGAAGAATGGCTACACCTTC. The full variable domain, in which reference TRBV5-4 and TRBJ1-2 provide the parts outside the CDR3, is ETGVTQSPTHLIKTRGQQVTLRCSSQSGHNTVSWYQQALGQGPQFIFQYYREEENGRGNFPPRFSGLQFPNYSSELNVNALELDDSALYLCASRPPGAKNGYTFGSGTRLTVV.

The chain joins TRBV5-4 to TRBJ2-7; 10 nucleotides agree with TRBD2. The CDR3 consists of 19 residues. Germline CDR1 SGHNT, CDR2 YYREEE (reference sequence). With V trimmed by 4 bases and J by 2 bases, 18 bases remained unmatched. The CDR3 reads CASSGHPKFASGSPYEQYF. For the CDR3, the DNA is TGTGCCAGCAGCGGACACCCGAAGTTTGCTAGCGGGAGTCCCTACGAGCAGTACTTC.

This clone was detected only once. Here the CDR3 reads CASSAGGLAPYEQYF. The CDR3 nucleotides read TGTGCCAGCAGTGCTGGAGGGCTAGCGCCCTACGAGCAGTACTTC. The V and J genes are TRBV9 and TRBJ2-7; D is possibly TRBD2 (6 bases). V lost 5 bases and J lost 2, with 17 bases in between. This CDR3 comprises 15 residues. CDR1 and CDR2 from the germline V gene are SGDLS and YYNGEE. The full variable domain, with the rest looked up from reference TRBV9 and TRBJ2-7, is DSGVTQTPKHLITATGQRVTLRCSPRSGDLSVYWYQQSLDQGLQFLIQYYNGEERAKGNILERFSAQQFPDLHSELNLSSLELGDSALYFCASSAGGLAPYEQYFGPGTRLTVT.

The V gene is TRBV27, the J gene TRBJ2-5; possible D gene TRBD2, 5 bases. V was pared by 4 bases and J by 7 bases, with 25 bases between. The CDR3 consists of 17 residues. CDR1 and CDR2 from the germline V gene are MNHEY and SMNVEV (reference sequence). CDR3 nucleotides: TGTGCCAGCAGTTCAAGCATACCCGGGAACTTAAAGGGGACCCAGTACTTC. Its protein product is CASSSSIPGNLKGTQYF.

This sequence joins TRBV11-1 and TRBJ2-7; D unclear. Germline V gene data show CDR1 as SGHAT and CDR2 as FQDESV (reference sequence). The CDR3 has 13 amino acids. V was clipped by 3 bases and J by 0 bases, with 6 bases between them. The CDR3, as DNA: TGTGCCAGCAGCTTCCAGGACTCCTACGAGCAGTACTTC. It is translated as CASSFQDSYEQYF.

The gene calls are TRBV6-5 and TRBJ2-5, with a possible D match to TRBD1 (5 bases). The CDR3 spans 14 residues. Germline V lookup: CDR1 MNHEY, CDR2 SVGAGI. Trimming removed 6 bases from V and 5 bases from J, with 16 bases in between. CDR3 sequence reads: CASSESQGRETQYF. CDR3 sequence (DNA): TGTGCCAGCAGCGAAAGTCAGGGCAGGGAGACCCAGTACTTC.

The V gene is TRBV11-3, the J gene TRBJ1-2; 8 bases match TRBD1. V lost 7 bases, J lost 4 bases, and 14 bases stayed unmatched. The germline CDR1 and CDR2 sequences are SGHNT and YENEEA. The CDR3 runs to 16 residues. CDR3 sequence reads: CASTTTGTGLLYGYTF. CDR3 nucleotide sequence: TGTGCCAGCACCACGACCGGGACAGGCCTCCTCTATGGCTACACCTTC.

The chain joins TRBV18 to TRBJ1-1; 11 nucleotides agree with TRBD1. The trim removed 9 bases at V and 4 bases at J, leaving 4 bases unmatched. The CDR3 loop spans 13 amino acids. Germline V lookup: CDR1 KGHSH, CDR2 LQKENI. CDR3 coding DNA: TGTGCCAGTGGGGACAGGGGGAGCACTGAAGCTTTCTTT. Its translation: CASGDRGSTEAFF. Full variable domain (remainder filled in from reference TRBV18 and TRBJ1-1): NAGVMQNPRHLVRRRGQEARLRCSPMKGHSHVYWYRQLPEEGLKFMVYLQKENIIDESGMPKERFSAEFPKEGPSILRIQQVVRGDSAAYFCASGDRGSTEAFFGQGTRLTVV.

The chain uses TRBV4-2 and TRBJ2-7, with 7 bases aligning to TRBD2. Germline V CDR1 and CDR2: LGHNA, YNFKEQ. This CDR3 contains 17 residues. Trimming took 3 bases from V and 2 from J; bases not matched to a gene: 13. The chain's CDR3 is CASSQDRWRETAYEQYF. For the CDR3, the DNA is TGTGCCAGCAGCCAGGACCGTTGGCGGGAGACAGCCTACGAGCAGTACTTC.

The CDR3 reads CAWSTGQGYRGPQHF. Here the CDR3 DNA reads TGTGCCTGGAGTACGGGACAGGGGTATAGAGGGCCCCAGCATTTT. The V gene is TRBV30, the J gene TRBJ1-5; 10 nucleotides agree with TRBD1. The CDR3 is made up of 15 amino acids. With 2 bases clipped from V and 9 bases from J, the junction kept 10 bases outside the gene matches. Germline CDR1 reads GTSNPN; CDR2 reads SVGIG (reference sequence). Complete variable domain (other parts from reference TRBV30 and TRBJ1-5): SQTIHQWPATLVQPVGSPLSLECTVEGTSNPNLYWYRQAAGRGLQLLFYSVGIGQISSEVPQNLSASRPQDRQFILSSKKLLLSDSGFYLCAWSTGQGYRGPQHFGDGTRLSIL.

The chain uses TRBV30 and TRBJ1-5, with D perhaps TRBD1 (5 bases). CDR1 and CDR2 from the germline V gene are GTSNPN and SVGIG (reference sequence). Trimming cost V 2 bases and J 7 bases, with 18 bases left between them. The CDR3 has 15 amino acids. In nucleotides, the CDR3 is TGTGCCTGGAGTAGACACTATCAGGGAAACCAGCCCCAGCATTTT. Translation gives CAWSRHYQGNQPQHF.

The chain combines TRBV4-3 with TRBJ2-2, with a possible D match to TRBD2 (6 bases). CDR3 size: 17 residues. Germline V gene sequence: CDR1 LGHNA, CDR2 YSLEER. Trimming stripped 4 bases from V and 0 bases from J, with 15 bases between. CDR3 loop: CASSPPRRTTNTGELFF. The CDR3 DNA reads TGCGCCAGCAGCCCCCCTCGGCGGACTACGAACACCGGGGAGCTGTTTTTT.

The chain has TRBV11-3 and TRBJ2-1; 9 nucleotides line up with TRBD2. CDR3 length equals 15 residues. J was trimmed by 2 bases and V by 7 bases; bases with no gene match: 6. From germline, CDR1 is SGHNT and CDR2 YENEEA. The CDR3 spells CASMWREGTYNEQFF. DNA for the CDR3: TGTGCCAGCATGTGGCGGGAGGGCACCTACAATGAGCAGTTCTTC.

The gene calls are TRBV4-3 and TRBJ2-7, with TRBD1 matching over 7 bases. Germline assignment: CDR1 LGHNA and CDR2 YSLEER. The CDR3 runs to 15 residues. V shed 0 bases and J 2 bases; nucleotides not matched to a gene: 4. The CDR3 sequence: CASSQDRDRAYEQYF. CDR3 sequence (DNA): TGCGCCAGCAGCCAAGATAGGGACAGAGCCTACGAGCAGTACTTC.

The chain employs TRBV5-1 and TRBJ2-5, with 8 positions matching TRBD2. With 4 bases clipped from V and 5 bases from J, the junction kept 7 bases outside the gene matches. The CDR3 extends over 14 amino acids. Germline CDR1 is SGHRS and CDR2 is YFSETQ. Here the CDR3 reads CASSIREGGETQYF. CDR3 nucleotide sequence: TGCGCCAGCAGCATACGGGAGGGAGGGGAGACCCAGTACTTC.